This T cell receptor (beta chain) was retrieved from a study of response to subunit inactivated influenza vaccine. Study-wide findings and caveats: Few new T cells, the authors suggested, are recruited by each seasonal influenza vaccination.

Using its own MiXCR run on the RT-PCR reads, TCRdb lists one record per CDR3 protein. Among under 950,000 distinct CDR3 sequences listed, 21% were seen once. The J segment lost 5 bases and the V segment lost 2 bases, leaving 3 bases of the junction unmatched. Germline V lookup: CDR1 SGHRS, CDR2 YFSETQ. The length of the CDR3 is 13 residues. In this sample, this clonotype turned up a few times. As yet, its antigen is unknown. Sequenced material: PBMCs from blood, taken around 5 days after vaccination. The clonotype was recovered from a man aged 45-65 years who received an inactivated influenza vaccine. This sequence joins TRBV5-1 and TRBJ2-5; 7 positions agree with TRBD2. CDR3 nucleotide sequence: TGCGCCAGCAGCTTTTATAGCGGGGAGACCCAGTACTTC. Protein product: CASSFYSGETQYF.